This T cell receptor beta chain was observed in a study of blood T cell repertoires in COVID-19. Across the study: Samples came from the United States, Italy and Spain, spanning acute and convalescent COVID-19. From T cells, B-cell-depleted T cells, or PBMCs came the material, which was cDNA or gDNA.

Under the authors' procedure: Nucleated cell number was recorded as an estimate derived from reference gene primer amplification. Libraries were prepared by immunoSEQ multiplex PCR; TCRdb keeps only in-frame clonotypes and omits some of them. Clone size and the V and J calls come from that table; the DNA yielded D and trimming. The data show 120,000 to 150,000 clones, with around 90% seen just once and 2.5% to 3% held by the top ten. The Seattle patients, enrolled during active infection, were followed longitudinally. This CDR3 has 18 residues. The V end was cut by 2 bases, the J end by 2 bases, with 20 bases between. The V gene's germline CDR1 is SGHTA and CDR2 FQGTGA.

Sequencing used peripheral blood. The sequence was obtained from a human donor with COVID-19, enrolled during active disease. The donor label of this sample is uncertain. The V and J genes are TRBV7-3 and TRBJ2-3; D is perhaps TRBD1 (6 bases). In nucleotides, the CDR3 is TGTGCCAGCAGCTTACAGGCCCGGGACACCGGCATCACAGATACGCAGTATTTT. Its protein is CASSLQARDTGITDTQYF.